This section outlines one T cell receptor beta chain sequence together with its context. The data originate from a study of identical twins. The CDR3 covers 15 residues. The germline gives CDR1 SGDLS, CDR2 YYNGEE. The ends were cut back, 1 base at V and 5 bases at J, with 12 bases in the middle. TCRdb reanalysed the 5' RACE reads using MiXCR and keeps one entry per CDR3 protein. The table includes a few hundred thousand distinct CDR3 sequences, about 18% detected once. Specimen: naive T cells sorted from blood. This TCR came from a man aged 45 to 65 in good health. The chain couples TRBV9 to TRBJ2-2; TRBD1 or TRBD2 may be the D gene (5 bases each). The CDR3, as DNA: TGTGCCAGCAGCGTATCCGGGGCTCGGACCGGGGAGCTGTTTTTT. It encodes CASSVSGARTGELFF.